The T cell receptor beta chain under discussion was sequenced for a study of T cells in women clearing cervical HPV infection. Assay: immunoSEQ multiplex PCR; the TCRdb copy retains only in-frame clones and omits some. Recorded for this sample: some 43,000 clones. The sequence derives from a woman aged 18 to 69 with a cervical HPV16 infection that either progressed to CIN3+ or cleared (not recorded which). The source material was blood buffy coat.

The covered CDR3 bases are TGTGCCAGCAGTCGGACAGGGGGCGCTTTGAACACTGAA. This sequence encodes CASSRTGGALNTE. The full CDR3 protein is CASSRTGGALNTEAFF. The chain uses TRBV27 and TRBJ1-1; 11 bases are a match to TRBD1. The CDR3 end is not reached by the read, which stops 3 residues before it; the germline J gene fills it in. V dropped 5 bases and J dropped 0; count of bases not matched to a gene: 5. Germline CDR1 MNHEY, CDR2 SMNVEV (reference sequence). This CDR3 comprises 16 residues.